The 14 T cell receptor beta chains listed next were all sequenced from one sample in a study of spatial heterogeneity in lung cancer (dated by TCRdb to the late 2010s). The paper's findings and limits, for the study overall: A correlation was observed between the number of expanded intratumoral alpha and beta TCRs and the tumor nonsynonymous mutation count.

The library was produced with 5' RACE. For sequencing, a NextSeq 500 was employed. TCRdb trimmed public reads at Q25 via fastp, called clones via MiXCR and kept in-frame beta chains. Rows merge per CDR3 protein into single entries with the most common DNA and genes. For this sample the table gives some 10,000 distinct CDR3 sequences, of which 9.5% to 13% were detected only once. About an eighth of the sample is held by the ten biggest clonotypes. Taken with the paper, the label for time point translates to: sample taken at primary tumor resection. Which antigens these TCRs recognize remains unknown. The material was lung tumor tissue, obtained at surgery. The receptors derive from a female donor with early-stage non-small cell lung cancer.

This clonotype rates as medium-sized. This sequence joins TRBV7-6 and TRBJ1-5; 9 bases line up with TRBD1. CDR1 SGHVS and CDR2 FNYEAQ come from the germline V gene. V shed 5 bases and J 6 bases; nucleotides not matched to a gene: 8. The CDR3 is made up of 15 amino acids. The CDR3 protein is CASSPGTGIGQPQHF. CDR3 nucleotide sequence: TGTGCCAGCAGCCCAGGGACAGGGATCGGTCAGCCCCAGCATTTT. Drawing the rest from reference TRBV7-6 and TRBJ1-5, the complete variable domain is GAGVSQSPRYKVTKRGQDVALRCDPISGHVSLYWYRQALGQGPEFLTYFNYEAQQDKSGLPNDRFSAERPEGSISTLTIQRTEQRDSAMYRCASSPGTGIGQPQHFGDGTRLSIL.

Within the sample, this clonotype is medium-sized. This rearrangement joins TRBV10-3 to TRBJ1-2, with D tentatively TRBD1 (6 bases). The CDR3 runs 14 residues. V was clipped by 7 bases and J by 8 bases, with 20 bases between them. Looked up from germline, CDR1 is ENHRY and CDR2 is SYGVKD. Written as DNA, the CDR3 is TGTGCCATCAAACCAACCGGGACAACATCGGGCTACACCTTC. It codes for CAIKPTGTTSGYTF.

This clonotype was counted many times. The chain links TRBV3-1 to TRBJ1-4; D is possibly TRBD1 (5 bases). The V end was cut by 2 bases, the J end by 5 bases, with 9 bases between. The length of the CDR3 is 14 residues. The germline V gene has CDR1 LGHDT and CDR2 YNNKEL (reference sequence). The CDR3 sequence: CASSQRSGNEKLFF. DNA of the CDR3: TGTGCCAGCAGCCAAAGGTCAGGGAATGAAAAACTGTTTTTT.

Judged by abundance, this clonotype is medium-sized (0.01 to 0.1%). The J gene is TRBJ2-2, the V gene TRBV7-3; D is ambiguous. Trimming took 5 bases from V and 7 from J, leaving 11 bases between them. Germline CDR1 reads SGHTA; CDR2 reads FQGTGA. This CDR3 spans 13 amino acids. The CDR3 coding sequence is TGTGCCAGCAGCCCCAAGTTAGGCGGGGAGCTGTTTTTT. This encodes CASSPKLGGELFF.

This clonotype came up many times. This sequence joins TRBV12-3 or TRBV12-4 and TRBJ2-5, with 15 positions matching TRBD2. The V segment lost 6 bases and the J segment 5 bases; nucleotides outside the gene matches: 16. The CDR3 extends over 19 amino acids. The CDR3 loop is CASSIRGTSGGSGRETQYF. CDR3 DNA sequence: TGTGCCAGCAGCATTAGAGGGACTAGCGGGGGGTCTGGGCGGGAGACCCAGTACTTC.

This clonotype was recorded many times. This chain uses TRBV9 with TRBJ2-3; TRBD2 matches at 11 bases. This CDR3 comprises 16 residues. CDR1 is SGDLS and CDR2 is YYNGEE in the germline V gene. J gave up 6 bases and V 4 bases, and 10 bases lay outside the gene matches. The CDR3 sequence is CASSRHSGGALDTQYF. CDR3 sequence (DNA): TGTGCCAGCAGCCGTCATAGCGGGGGGGCCCTCGATACGCAGTATTTT. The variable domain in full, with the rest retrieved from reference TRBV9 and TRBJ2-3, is DSGVTQTPKHLITATGQRVTLRCSPRSGDLSVYWYQQSLDQGLQFLIQYYNGEERAKGNILERFSAQQFPDLHSELNLSSLELGDSALYFCASSRHSGGALDTQYFGPGTRLTVL.

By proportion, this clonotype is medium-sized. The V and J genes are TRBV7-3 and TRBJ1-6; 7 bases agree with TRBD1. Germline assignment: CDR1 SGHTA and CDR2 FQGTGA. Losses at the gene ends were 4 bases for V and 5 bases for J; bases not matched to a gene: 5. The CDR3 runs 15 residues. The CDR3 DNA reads TGTGCCAGCAGCTCGACAGGGCTGGATAATTCACCCCTCCACTTT. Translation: CASSSTGLDNSPLHF. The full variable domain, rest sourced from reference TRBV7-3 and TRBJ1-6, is GAGVSQTPSNKVTEKGKYVELRCDPISGHTALYWYRQSLGQGPEFLIYFQGTGAADDSGLPNDRFFAVRPEGSVSTLKIQRTERGDSAVYLCASSSTGLDNSPLHFGNGTRLTVT.

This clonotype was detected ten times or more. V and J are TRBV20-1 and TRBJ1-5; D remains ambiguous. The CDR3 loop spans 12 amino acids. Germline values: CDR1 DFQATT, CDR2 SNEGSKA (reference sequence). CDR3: CSLGIGNQPQHF. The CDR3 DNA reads TGCAGCCTAGGTATCGGCAATCAGCCCCAGCATTTT.

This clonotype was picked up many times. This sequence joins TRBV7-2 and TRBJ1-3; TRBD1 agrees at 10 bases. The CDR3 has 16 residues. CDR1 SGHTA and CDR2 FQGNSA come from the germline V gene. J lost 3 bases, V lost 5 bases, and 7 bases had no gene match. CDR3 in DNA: TGTGCCAGCAGCCCGATGACAGGGGGCGGTGGAAACACCATATATTTT. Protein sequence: CASSPMTGGGGNTIYF.

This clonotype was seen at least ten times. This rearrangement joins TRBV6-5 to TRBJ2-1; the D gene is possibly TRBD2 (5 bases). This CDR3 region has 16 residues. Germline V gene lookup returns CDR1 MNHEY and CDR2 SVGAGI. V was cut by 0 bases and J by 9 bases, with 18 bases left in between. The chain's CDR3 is CASSYSSVGEGLEQFF. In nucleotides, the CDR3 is TGTGCCAGCAGTTACTCGAGCGTGGGAGAAGGGCTTGAGCAGTTCTTC.

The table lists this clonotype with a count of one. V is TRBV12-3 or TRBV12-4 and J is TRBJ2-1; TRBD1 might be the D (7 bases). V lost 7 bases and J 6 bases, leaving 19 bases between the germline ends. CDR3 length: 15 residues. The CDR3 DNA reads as TGTGCCAGCACCTTAGCAGGGGGGTTCTTCAATGAGCAGTTCTTC. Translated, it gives CASTLAGGFFNEQFF.

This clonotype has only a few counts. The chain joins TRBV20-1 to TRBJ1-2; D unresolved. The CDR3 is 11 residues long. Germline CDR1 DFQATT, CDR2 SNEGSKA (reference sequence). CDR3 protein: CSGWDKSGYTF. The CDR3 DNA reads TGCAGCGGGTGGGATAAAAGTGGCTACACCTTC.

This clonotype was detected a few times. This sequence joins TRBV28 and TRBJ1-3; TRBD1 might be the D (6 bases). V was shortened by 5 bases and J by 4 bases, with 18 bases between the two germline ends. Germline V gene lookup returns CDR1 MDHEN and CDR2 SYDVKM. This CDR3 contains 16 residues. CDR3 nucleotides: TGTGCCAGCAGTATCCCGAACAGGGCTCTGGGAAACACCATATATTTT. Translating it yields CASSIPNRALGNTIYF.

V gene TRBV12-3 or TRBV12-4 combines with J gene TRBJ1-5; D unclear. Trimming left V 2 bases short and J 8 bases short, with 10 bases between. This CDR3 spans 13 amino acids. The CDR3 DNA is TGTGCCAGCAGTTTAAGAGTGACCGAGCCCCAGCATTTT. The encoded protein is CASSLRVTEPQHF.